The 19 T cell receptor beta chains below were found in one sample sequenced in a study of blood T cell repertoires in COVID-19. TCRdb keeps only in-frame clones here, not all; method: immunoSEQ multiplex PCR. Of 200,000 to 250,000 clones in the sample, roughly 80% are singletons; the top ten hold about 4.6%. Sequencing used PBMCs or T cells enriched from blood (not recorded which). Source of these receptors: a woman in her fifties or sixties who had been exposed to COVID-19.

The J gene is TRBJ2-7, the V gene TRBV2; 7 positions agree with TRBD1. Trimming at V came to 6 bases and at J to 2 bases, leaving 1 base not matched to a gene. CDR3 length: 12 amino acids. Germline V gene sequence: CDR1 SNHLY, CDR2 FYNNEI. CDR3 residues: CASRQGTYEQYF. The DNA for the CDR3 is TGTGCCAGCAGACAGGGGACCTACGAGCAGTACTTC.

Details on this clone: At one boundary the junction diverges from the germline segment, which might be a read error. The chain carries TRBV6-5 and TRBJ1-1; maybe TRBD1 (6 bases). Germline lookup yields CDR1 MNHEY and CDR2 SVGAGI. This CDR3 spans 15 amino acids. CDR3 in amino acids: CASRTWTVMNTEALF. CDR3 in DNA: TGTGCCAGCAGAACGTGGACAGTAATGAACACTGAAGCTCTCTTT.

The J gene is TRBJ1-1, the V gene TRBV5-4; D not resolved. The CDR3 loop spans 14 amino acids. Between the trimmed V and J ends, which lost 0 bases and 1 base, there was a span of 7 bases. Germline V gene lookup returns CDR1 SGHNT and CDR2 YYREEE (reference sequence). DNA for the CDR3: TGTGCCAGCAGCTTGGACAGAAGGAACACTGAAGCTTTCTTT. This codes for CASSLDRRNTEAFF.

J is TRBJ2-1 and V is TRBV7-2, with 8 bases lining up with TRBD1. The CDR3 spans 13 residues. J was trimmed by 8 bases and V by 4 bases; bases with no gene match: 4. Germline V gene data show CDR1 as SGHTA and CDR2 as FQGNSA. CDR3 amino acids: CASSSSGGDEQFF. CDR3 coding DNA: TGTGCCAGCAGCTCTTCAGGGGGCGATGAGCAGTTCTTC.

The chain combines TRBV7-6 with TRBJ1-2; D is ambiguous. Trimming took 2 bases from V and 4 from J, leaving 11 bases between them. This CDR3 contains 14 residues. Germline values: CDR1 SGHVS, CDR2 FNYEAQ. The CDR3 spells CASSLLGDLYGYTF. The CDR3 DNA reads as TGTGCCAGCAGCTTATTGGGAGACCTCTATGGCTACACCTTC.

In DNA form, the CDR3 reads TGTGCCAGCAGTGGGGCTAGCGGGGGTTACACCGGGGAGCTGTTTTTT. It specifies CASSGASGGYTGELFF. The chain uses TRBV2 and TRBJ2-2, with 10 bases lining up with TRBD2. Germline values: CDR1 SNHLY, CDR2 FYNNEI. V gave up 4 bases and J gave up 3 bases; unmatched junction bases: 5. This CDR3 comprises 16 residues.

Only a few counts were recorded for this clone. This sequence joins TRBV28 and TRBJ1-2, with a weak D call TRBD1 (5 bases). V shed 11 bases and J shed 3 bases, with 19 bases lying between them. The germline V gene has CDR1 MDHEN and CDR2 SYDVKM. CDR3 length: 14 amino acids. CDR3 DNA sequence: TGTGCCTTGCAAGGGGCAGGGAACCACTATGGCTACACCTTC. Residues: CALQGAGNHYGYTF.

This clone was recorded only once. The rearrangement links TRBV6-1 to TRBJ2-1, with a tentative D call TRBD2 (5 bases). V gave up 4 bases and J gave up 4 bases, with 20 bases separating them. The CDR3 runs to 17 residues. Per the germline V gene, CDR1 is MNHNS and CDR2 is SASEGT. The CDR3 sequence is CASSGPREKVRYNEQFF. CDR3 coding DNA: TGTGCCAGCAGTGGACCGAGGGAAAAGGTGCGGTACAATGAGCAGTTCTTC.

This chain joins TRBV15 and TRBJ2-1, with 11 bases identical to TRBD2. V dropped 5 bases and J dropped 9; count of bases not matched to a gene: 6. The CDR3 contains 14 residues. The V gene's germline CDR1 is LNHNV and CDR2 YYDKDF (reference sequence). CDR3 sequence (DNA): TGTGCCACCAGCTCGGTAGCGGGGGGGAGTGAGCAGTTCTTC. This encodes CATSSVAGGSEQFF.

The rearrangement uses TRBV25-1 and TRBJ1-5; D uncertain. CDR1 and CDR2 (germline): MGHDK, SYGVNS. Deletions cut 1 base from V and 3 bases from J, with 10 bases between. CDR3 length equals 15 residues. The CDR3 here is CASSESSKSNQPQHF. CDR3 DNA sequence: TGTGCCAGCAGTGAATCAAGCAAGTCCAATCAGCCCCAGCATTTT.

The chain is built from TRBV7-6 and TRBJ2-5; tentatively, D is TRBD2 (6 bases). This CDR3 is built from 16 residues. The V end lost 1 base, the J end lost 5 bases, and 17 bases lay between the germline ends. Germline lookup yields CDR1 SGHVS and CDR2 FNYEAQ. This CDR3 reads CASSLELTSPTETQYF. The CDR3 nucleotides are TGTGCCAGCAGCTTAGAACTAACTAGCCCGACCGAGACCCAGTACTTC.

This clone was seen a single time. Other DNA sequences from this sample encode an identical CDR3 as well. The chain has TRBV7-2 and TRBJ2-2, with a tentative D call TRBD1 (6 bases). The germline V gene encodes CDR1 SGHTA and CDR2 FQGNSA. The CDR3 is 15 residues long. The germline V and J ends were trimmed by 1 base and 5 bases, with 11 bases remaining between them. CDR3 region: CASSLGGLGTGELFF. The CDR3, as DNA: TGTGCCAGCAGCTTAGGGGGGCTGGGGACCGGGGAGCTGTTTTTT.

J is TRBJ1-4 and V is TRBV5-1; D unresolved. Deletions cut 4 bases from V and 6 bases from J, with 16 bases between. The germline gives CDR1 SGHRS, CDR2 YFSETQ. CDR3 length equals 15 residues. CDR3 in DNA: TGCGCCAGCAGCCTAACCCCGCGTGTGGATGAAAAACTGTTTTTT. This codes for CASSLTPRVDEKLFF. The full variable domain, in which reference TRBV5-1 and TRBJ1-4 provide the parts outside the CDR3, is KAGVTQTPRYLIKTRGQQVTLSCSPISGHRSVSWYQQTPGQGLQFLFEYFSETQRNKGNFPGRFSGRQFSNSRSEMNVSTLELGDSALYLCASSLTPRVDEKLFFGSGTQLSVL.

CDR3 nucleotides: TGTGCCAGTAGTACCTCCGGGACAGGAGATTTCGGCTATGGCTACACCTTC. The encoded protein is CASSTSGTGDFGYGYTF. J is TRBJ1-2 and V is TRBV19; 8 nucleotides line up with TRBD1. J lost 4 bases, V lost 4 bases, and 14 bases had no gene match. Germline CDR1 LNHDA, CDR2 SQIVND (reference sequence). The CDR3 extends over 17 amino acids.

The chain uses TRBV4-3 and TRBJ1-2; D unresolved. V lost 0 bases, J lost 6 bases, and 14 bases lay in between. Germline CDR1 LGHNA, CDR2 YSLEER. The length of the CDR3 is 15 residues. CDR3 DNA: TGCGCCAGCAGCCAAGATGTCGGGTCTCGGGATGGCTACACCTTC. This translates into CASSQDVGSRDGYTF.

The chain joins TRBV9 to TRBJ1-3, with 7 bases that match TRBD1. Germline assignment: CDR1 SGDLS and CDR2 YYNGEE. J lost 8 bases, V lost 0 bases, and 8 bases had no gene match. The CDR3 is made up of 15 amino acids. The CDR3 spells CASSVVGRGTDTIYF. DNA for the CDR3: TGTGCCAGCAGCGTAGTAGGCAGGGGGACGGACACCATATATTTT.

This chain uses TRBV15 with TRBJ1-1, with a tentative D call TRBD1 (5 bases). Germline-derived CDR1 and CDR2 are LNHNV and YYDKDF (reference sequence). V lost 0 bases, J lost 6 bases, and 8 bases lay in between. The CDR3 has 13 residues. The CDR3 region has the DNA TGTGCCACCAGCAGAGATAGGGGCGCTGAAGCTTTCTTT. As protein: CATSRDRGAEAFF.

This clone showed up just once. The gene calls are TRBV4-2 and TRBJ2-3; tentative D call: TRBD2 (6 bases). Trimming removed 0 bases at V and 3 bases at J, with 13 bases between. Germline CDR1 and CDR2: LGHNA and YNFKEQ. This CDR3 has 16 residues. This chain's CDR3 is CASSQDGAGRTDTQYF. The CDR3 nucleotides read TGTGCCAGCAGCCAAGATGGGGCGGGGAGGACAGATACGCAGTATTTT.

The chain uses TRBV19 and TRBJ1-1; weak D call: TRBD1 (5 bases). The germline gives CDR1 LNHDA, CDR2 SQIVND (reference sequence). This CDR3 has 12 amino acids. The V and J ends lost 5 bases and 7 bases respectively, with 11 bases between them. CDR3 bases: TGTGCCAGTAGTCTCCAGGGAATTGAAGCTTTCTTT. Its protein is CASSLQGIEAFF.